A single sample is the source of the 23 T cell receptor beta chains below, sequenced in a study of human T cells and chemical hapten exposure. Time point meaning: healthy volunteer bleed at 6 weeks. Total RNA was isolated from unfractionated whole blood. TCRdb re-derived calls from the RACE reads in MiXCR, one entry per CDR3 protein. The table includes approximately 79,000 distinct CDR3 sequences, roughly 8.7% detected once. Input material: whole blood. The receptor set was obtained from a male donor in good health. Some clones in this sample may be carry-over from other donors' samples.

This chain links TRBV5-1 with TRBJ2-5; 8 bases line up with TRBD1. V was clipped by 3 bases and J by 4 bases; unmatched bases: 5. Germline CDR1 reads SGHRS; CDR2 reads YFSETQ. This CDR3 contains 14 residues. In nucleotides, the CDR3 is TGCGCCAGCAGCTCCGGACAGGGACGAGAGACCCAGTACTTC. It yields the protein CASSSGQGRETQYF.

This clonotype was counted ten times or more. J is TRBJ1-3 and V is TRBV7-9, with 10 bases that match TRBD1. The CDR3 contains 16 residues. The germline gives CDR1 SEHNR, CDR2 FQNEAQ (reference sequence). The V segment lost 1 base and the J segment 4 bases; nucleotides outside the gene matches: 4. CDR3 residues: CASSLGQGAAGNTIYF. CDR3 DNA sequence: TGTGCCAGCAGCTTAGGACAGGGGGCTGCCGGAAACACCATATATTTT.

This clonotype appeared a few times. This chain uses TRBV7-9 with TRBJ1-1; the D gene is possibly TRBD1 (5 bases). Germline V lookup: CDR1 SEHNR, CDR2 FQNEAQ (reference sequence). The V and J ends lost 3 bases and 8 bases respectively, with 13 bases between them. The CDR3 has 13 residues. The CDR3 reads CASSFRGGSEAFF. The CDR3 nucleotides read TGTGCCAGCAGCTTCCGGGGCGGCTCGGAAGCTTTCTTT. Looking up the rest from reference TRBV7-9 and TRBJ1-1 gives the full variable domain: DTGVSQNPRHKITKRGQNVTFRCDPISEHNRLYWYRQTLGQGPEFLTYFQNEAQLEKSRLLSDRFSAERPKGSFSTLEIQRTEQGDSAMYLCASSFRGGSEAFFGQGTRLTVV.

The chain links TRBV7-9 to TRBJ1-3; D uncertain. The CDR3 spans 12 residues. Germline CDR1 and CDR2: SEHNR and FQNEAQ (reference sequence). Between the trimmed V and J ends, which lost 1 base and 4 bases, there was a span of 2 bases. The CDR3 spells CASSLEGNTIYF. Here the CDR3 DNA reads TGTGCCAGCAGCTTAGAGGGAAACACCATATATTTT.

This clonotype turned up a few times. This sequence joins TRBV6-2 or TRBV6-3 and TRBJ1-1; D not certain. CDR3 length: 14 residues. In germline, CDR1 is MNHEY, CDR2 SVGEGT. Trimming stripped 2 bases from V and 1 base from J, with 8 bases between. CDR3 coding DNA: TGTGCCAGCAGTTACGACGGGGAGAACACTGAAGCTTTCTTT. As protein: CASSYDGENTEAFF.

V and J are TRBV5-1 and TRBJ2-5; TRBD1 or TRBD2 may be the D gene (5 bases each). V was cut by 3 bases and J by 5 bases, with 14 bases left in between. The germline CDR1 and CDR2 sequences are SGHRS and YFSETQ. The CDR3 is made up of 14 amino acids. In nucleotides, the CDR3 is TGCGCCAGCAGCTCGCACGGGGCCGGGGAGACCCAGTACTTC. Its translation is CASSSHGAGETQYF.

This clonotype was detected a few times. The genes are TRBV3-1 and TRBJ2-1, with TRBD2 as a possible D gene (7 bases). The ends were cut back, 4 bases at V and 3 bases at J, with 16 bases in the middle. CDR3 size: 16 residues. CDR1 and CDR2 (germline): LGHDT, YNNKEL (reference sequence). This chain's CDR3 is CASSPMTSRGYNEQFF. The CDR3, as DNA: TGTGCCAGCAGCCCCATGACTAGCAGGGGCTACAATGAGCAGTTCTTC.

The rearrangement links TRBV6-5 to TRBJ2-4, with unresolved D. Trimming took off 6 bases at V and 3 bases at J, with 15 bases between the two ends. This CDR3 is 15 amino acids long. CDR1 and CDR2 (germline): MNHEY, SVGAGI. The CDR3 nucleotides are TGTGCCAGCAGCCCCGCTGCACGCGGCAAAAACATTCAGTACTTC. Protein product: CASSPAARGKNIQYF.

This clonotype was detected only once. This chain joins TRBV12-3 or TRBV12-4 and TRBJ2-3; 7 nucleotides line up with TRBD2. The CDR3 sequence is 18 residues long. The V and J ends lost 6 bases and 6 bases, in that order; junction bases with no gene match: 21. The DNA of the CDR3 is TGTGCCAGCAGCCGGGCGGGAGTGGGTGGAGGTTGCGACGATACGCAGTATTTT. It yields the protein CASSRAGVGGGCDDTQYF.

This clonotype was observed at least ten times. J is TRBJ2-3 and V is TRBV3-1, with 8 bases that match TRBD1. This CDR3 comprises 16 residues. CDR1 is LGHDT, CDR2 YNNKEL, per germline (reference sequence). V gave up 4 bases and J gave up 0 bases; unmatched junction bases: 6. The CDR3 bases are TGTGCCAGCAGCCCCGGGGACAGGACTAGCACAGATACGCAGTATTTT. Its protein product is CASSPGDRTSTDTQYF.

This clonotype was observed a handful of times. V gene TRBV19 combines with J gene TRBJ2-1, with 8 bases that match TRBD1. CDR1 LNHDA and CDR2 SQIVND come from the germline V gene (reference sequence). The CDR3 totals 14 residues. The V and J ends lost 9 bases and 2 bases, in that order; junction bases with no gene match: 6. The CDR3 loop reads CASAPGQAYNEQFF. Written as DNA, the CDR3 is TGTGCCAGCGCACCGGGACAGGCCTACAATGAGCAGTTCTTC.

This clonotype was seen a few times. The rearrangement links TRBV7-9 to TRBJ1-1, with a weak D call TRBD1 (6 bases). Trimming removed 8 bases at V and 5 bases at J, with 24 bases between. The CDR3 totals 16 residues. Germline V gene lookup returns CDR1 SEHNR and CDR2 FQNEAQ (reference sequence). This CDR3 reads CASSGGAGVPGTEAFF. In DNA form, the CDR3 reads TGTGCCAGCTCCGGGGGGGCAGGGGTGCCGGGGACTGAAGCTTTCTTT. Drawing the rest from reference TRBV7-9 and TRBJ1-1, the complete variable domain is DTGVSQNPRHKITKRGQNVTFRCDPISEHNRLYWYRQTLGQGPEFLTYFQNEAQLEKSRLLSDRFSAERPKGSFSTLEIQRTEQGDSAMYLCASSGGAGVPGTEAFFGQGTRLTVV.

This clonotype has more than one count but fewer than ten. The genes are TRBV6-5 and TRBJ2-3, with D possibly being TRBD1 or TRBD2 (5 bases each). V dropped 7 bases and J dropped 3 bases, with 17 bases sitting between them. The germline V gene encodes CDR1 MNHEY and CDR2 SVGAGI. This CDR3 contains 15 residues. The CDR3 DNA reads TGTGCCAGCACCCATCGGGGCGGGCCGACAGATACGCAGTATTTT. Encoded protein: CASTHRGGPTDTQYF.

This chain joins TRBV12-3 or TRBV12-4 and TRBJ1-5, with unresolved D. The CDR3 is 14 residues long. Trimming shortened V by 2 bases and J by 5 bases, and 10 bases separated the two germline ends. The CDR3 sequence is CASSLSGLDQPQHF. The CDR3 DNA reads TGTGCCAGCAGTTTAAGTGGATTAGATCAGCCCCAGCATTTT.

This clonotype has a single count. The V and J genes are TRBV29-1 and TRBJ1-1, with D maybe TRBD1 (5 bases). V dropped 5 bases and J dropped 7 bases, with 8 bases sitting between them. This CDR3 contains 10 residues. Germline V CDR1 and CDR2: SQVTM, ANQGSEA. This chain's CDR3 is CSVRQYEAFF. CDR3 nucleotides: TGCAGCGTTCGACAGTATGAAGCTTTCTTT.

This clonotype was picked up a small number of times. The V gene is TRBV5-1, the J gene TRBJ2-7; 9 bases fit TRBD1. The length of the CDR3 is 12 residues. CDR1 and CDR2 from the germline V gene are SGHRS and YFSETQ. The V and J ends lost 4 bases and 7 bases, in that order; junction bases with no gene match: 3. The DNA for the CDR3 is TGCGCCAGCAGCGGGGACAGGGTTGAGCAGTACTTC. This gives the protein CASSGDRVEQYF.

The chain couples TRBV7-6 to TRBJ2-1; D perhaps matches TRBD2 (6 bases). The CDR3 runs 13 residues. The V and J ends lost 1 base and 8 bases respectively, with 9 bases between them. Germline CDR1 is SGHVS and CDR2 is FNYEAQ. In DNA form, the CDR3 reads TGTGCCAGCAGCTTAGGGGCTAGCGATGAGCAGTTCTTC. Translated, it gives CASSLGASDEQFF.

The V call is TRBV19, the J call TRBJ1-5; 9 bases are shared with TRBD1. V trimming: 4 bases; J trimming: 6 bases; junction bases outside the gene matches: 4. This CDR3 has 14 amino acids. Germline V CDR1 and CDR2: LNHDA, SQIVND (reference sequence). CDR3: CASSTGTGSQPQHF. The CDR3 coding sequence is TGTGCCAGTAGTACCGGGACAGGGAGTCAGCCCCAGCATTTT.

The gene calls are TRBV6-6 and TRBJ2-7; D is uncertain. Germline V lookup: CDR1 MNHNY, CDR2 SVGAGI (reference sequence). The CDR3 consists of 12 residues. V lost 5 bases, J lost 0 bases, and 5 bases lay in between. CDR3 protein: CASSVGSYEQYF. The CDR3 DNA is TGTGCCAGCAGTGTAGGCTCCTACGAGCAGTACTTC.

This sequence joins TRBV12-5 and TRBJ1-4; no clear D. Trimming shortened V by 1 base and J by 5 bases, and 11 bases separated the two germline ends. This CDR3 has 15 amino acids. Germline assignment: CDR1 LGHNT and CDR2 FRNRAP. The CDR3 region has the DNA TGTGCTAGTGGTTTGGGGACGGTAGGCAATGAAAAACTGTTTTTT. It codes for CASGLGTVGNEKLFF.

This clonotype was seen only a few times. The CDR3 DNA follows: TGCGCCAGCAGCCAAGCAGGGGATGCTACCTACGAGCAGTACTTC. Translated: CASSQAGDATYEQYF. V gene TRBV4-1 combines with J gene TRBJ2-7; D is perhaps TRBD1 (6 bases). CDR3 length: 15 amino acids. The V gene's germline CDR1 is MGHRA and CDR2 YSYEKL. V dropped 1 base and J dropped 2 bases, with 12 bases sitting between them.

This clonotype has a count of ten or more. The chain's CDR3 is CASGFGANVLTF. The CDR3 coding sequence is TGTGCCAGCGGGTTTGGGGCCAACGTCCTGACTTTC. The rearrangement uses TRBV12-3 or TRBV12-4 and TRBJ2-6, with unresolved D. Deletions cut 8 bases from V and 3 bases from J, with 5 bases between. The CDR3 is 12 residues long.

The chain joins TRBV29-1 to TRBJ2-3; 10 bases map to TRBD2. Germline-derived CDR1 and CDR2 are SQVTM and ANQGSEA. The CDR3 is made up of 18 amino acids. V lost 1 base and J lost 2; bases outside the gene matches: 12. CDR3: CSVEGYLTTSGLTDTQYF. CDR3 bases: TGCAGCGTTGAAGGTTATCTTACGACTAGCGGGCTCACAGATACGCAGTATTTT.